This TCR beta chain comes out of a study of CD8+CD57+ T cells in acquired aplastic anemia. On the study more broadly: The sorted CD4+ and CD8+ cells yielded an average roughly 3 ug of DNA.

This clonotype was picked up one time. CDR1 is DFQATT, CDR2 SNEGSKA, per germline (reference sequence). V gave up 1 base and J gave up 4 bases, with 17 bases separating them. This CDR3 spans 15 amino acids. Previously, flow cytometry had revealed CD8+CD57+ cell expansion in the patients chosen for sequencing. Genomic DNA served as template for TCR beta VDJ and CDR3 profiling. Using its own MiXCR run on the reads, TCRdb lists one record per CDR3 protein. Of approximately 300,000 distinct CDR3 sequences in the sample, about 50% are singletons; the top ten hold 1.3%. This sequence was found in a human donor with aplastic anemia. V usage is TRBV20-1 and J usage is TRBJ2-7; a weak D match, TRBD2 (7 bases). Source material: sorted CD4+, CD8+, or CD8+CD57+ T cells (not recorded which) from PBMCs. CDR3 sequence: CSARVGGTTAYEQYF. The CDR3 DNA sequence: TGCAGTGCTAGAGTAGGGGGGACTACCGCTTACGAGCAGTACTTC.